This T cell receptor (beta chain) was recovered during a study of T cell responses to AZD1222 COVID-19 vaccine. Germline V gene data show CDR1 as SGHTS and CDR2 as YDEGEE. The V and J ends lost 0 bases and 4 bases, in that order; junction bases with no gene match: 5. This CDR3 comprises 15 residues. Some clones are missing from TCRdb's copy, which holds only in-frame ones; the method was immunoSEQ multiplex PCR. The table has some 130,000 clones, under 95% seen once. Material: peripheral blood, obtained 28 days after the second AZD1222 dose. The chain couples TRBV5-8 to TRBJ2-3, with 7 bases lining up with TRBD1. The sequence was obtained from an adult who received the AZD1222 COVID-19 vaccine. As DNA, the CDR3 is TGTGCCAGCAGCTTGGACAGGGGAGTCGCAGATACGCAGTATTTT. Residues: CASSLDRGVADTQYF.